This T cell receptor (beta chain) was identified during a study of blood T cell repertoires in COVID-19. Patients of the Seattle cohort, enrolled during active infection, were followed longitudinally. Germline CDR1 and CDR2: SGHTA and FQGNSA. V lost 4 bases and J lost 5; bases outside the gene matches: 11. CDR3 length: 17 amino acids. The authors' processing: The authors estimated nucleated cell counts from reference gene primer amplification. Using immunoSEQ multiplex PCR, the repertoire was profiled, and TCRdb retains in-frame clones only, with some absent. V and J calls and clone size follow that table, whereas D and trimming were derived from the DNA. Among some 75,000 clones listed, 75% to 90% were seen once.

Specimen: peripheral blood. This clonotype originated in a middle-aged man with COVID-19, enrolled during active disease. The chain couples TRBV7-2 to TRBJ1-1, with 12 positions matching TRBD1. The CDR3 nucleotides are TGTGCCAGCAGCTCATATCCGGGACAGGGGGCTCGGACTGAAGCTTTCTTT. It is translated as CASSSYPGQGARTEAFF.